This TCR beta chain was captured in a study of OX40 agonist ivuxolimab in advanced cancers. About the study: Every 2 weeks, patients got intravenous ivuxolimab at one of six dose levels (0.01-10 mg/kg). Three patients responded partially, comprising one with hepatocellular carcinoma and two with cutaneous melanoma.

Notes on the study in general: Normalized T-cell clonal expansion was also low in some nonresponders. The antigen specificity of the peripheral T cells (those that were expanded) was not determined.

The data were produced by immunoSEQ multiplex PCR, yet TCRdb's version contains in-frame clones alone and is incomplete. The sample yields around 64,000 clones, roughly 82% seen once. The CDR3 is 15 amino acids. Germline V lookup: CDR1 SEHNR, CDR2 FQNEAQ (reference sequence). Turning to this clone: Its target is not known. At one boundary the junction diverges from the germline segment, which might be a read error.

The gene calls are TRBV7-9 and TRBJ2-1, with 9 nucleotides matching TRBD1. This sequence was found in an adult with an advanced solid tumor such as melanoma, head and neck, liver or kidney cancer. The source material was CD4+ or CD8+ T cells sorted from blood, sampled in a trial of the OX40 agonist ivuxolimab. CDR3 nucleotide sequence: TGTGCCAGCAGATTAGGACAGGGGTCCTACAATGAGCAGTTCTTC. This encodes CASRLGQGSYNEQFF. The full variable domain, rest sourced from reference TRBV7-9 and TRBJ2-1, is DTGVSQNPRHKITKRGQNVTFRCDPISEHNRLYWYRQTLGQGPEFLTYFQNEAQLEKSRLLSDRFSAERPKGSFSTLEIQRTEQGDSAMYLCASRLGQGSYNEQFFGPGTRLTVL.